The 20 T cell receptor beta chains presented below share a single source sample, sequenced in a study of cytomegalovirus exposure and HLA in healthy donors. PCR involved 60 Vbeta and 13 Jbeta primers. Data came from immunoSEQ multiplex PCR; TCRdb stores just in-frame clones and leaves some out. Its listing shows 180,000 or so clones. Sequences were obtained from PBMCs. Every receptor here comes from a boy aged 5-17 years in good health and CMV-seronegative.

The chain uses TRBV23-1 and TRBJ2-7, with TRBD2 identical over 7 bases. TRBV23-1 is an ORF, with its function uncertain. After removal of 5 bases from V and 2 bases from J, the junction contained 27 bases not matched to a gene. The CDR3 runs 21 residues. For the CDR3, the DNA is TGCGCCAGCAGTTACATGAGCGGGACGGGCACCGCAACGGTGTCTACCTACGAGCAGTACTTC. The encoded protein is CASSYMSGTGTATVSTYEQYF.

J is TRBJ1-6 and V is TRBV6-5; D call uncertain. This CDR3 spans 15 amino acids. Germline values: CDR1 MNHEY, CDR2 SVGAGI. V was pared by 8 bases and J by 7 bases, with 18 bases between. The CDR3 DNA follows: TGTGCCAGCGGGAGGGATTCACTGGGAAATTCACCCCTCCACTTT. Amino acid sequence: CASGRDSLGNSPLHF.

This sequence joins TRBV11-2 and TRBJ1-4; no reliable D call. V was pared by 6 bases and J by 5 bases, with 7 bases between. The germline CDR1 and CDR2 sequences are SGHAT and FQNNGV. The length of the CDR3 is 12 residues. The CDR3 nucleotides read TGTGCCAGCAGTTGGGCAAATGAAAAACTGTTTTTT. Protein product: CASSWANEKLFF.

The chain recombines TRBV4-1 with TRBJ1-2; weak D call: TRBD1 (6 bases). Germline CDR1 and CDR2: MGHRA and YSYEKL. The V and J ends lost 5 bases and 3 bases respectively, with 16 bases between them. CDR3 length: 15 residues. The CDR3 region has the DNA TGCGCCAGCAGCGCGAACAGGGAGATTGACTATGGCTACACCTTC. This codes for CASSANREIDYGYTF.

This chain connects TRBV5-1 to TRBJ1-2; tentative D call: TRBD1 (5 bases). CDR3 length: 15 residues. Germline lookup yields CDR1 SGHRS and CDR2 YFSETQ. V was pared by 4 bases and J by 2 bases, with 15 bases between. CDR3 amino acids: CASSAGDTGNYGYTF. DNA of the CDR3: TGCGCCAGCAGCGCCGGCGACACAGGAAACTATGGCTACACCTTC.

The rearrangement joins TRBV6-4 to TRBJ1-4, with D perhaps TRBD1 (5 bases). The CDR3 consists of 15 residues. The ends were cut back, 6 bases at V and 5 bases at J, with 16 bases in the middle. Germline CDR1 and CDR2: MRHNA and SNTAGT. The CDR3 nucleotides read TGTGCCAGCAGCCCCCGAGGGACTCGGAATGAAAAACTGTTTTTT. Its translation: CASSPRGTRNEKLFF.

V is TRBV7-2 and J is TRBJ2-3; the match to TRBD2 covers 8 bases. V was pared by 0 bases and J by 1 base, with 3 bases of the junction left unmatched. Germline CDR1 reads SGHTA; CDR2 reads FQGNSA. This CDR3 is built from 16 residues. Here the CDR3 reads CASSLAPGGGTDTQYF. DNA for the CDR3: TGTGCCAGCAGCTTAGCGCCCGGGGGGGGCACAGATACGCAGTATTTT.

The V and J genes are TRBV5-6 and TRBJ1-5, with 7 bases fitting TRBD1. Germline CDR1 is SGHDT and CDR2 is YYEEEE. CDR3 size: 14 residues. Trimming removed 4 bases from V and 4 bases from J; junction bases left unmatched: 5. CDR3 sequence: CASSEGAGNQPQHF. For the CDR3, the DNA is TGTGCCAGCAGCGAGGGGGCAGGAAATCAGCCCCAGCATTTT.

This sequence joins TRBV6-6 and TRBJ2-7; 7 bases are shared with TRBD1. With V trimmed by 6 bases and J by 0 bases, 2 bases remained unmatched. Germline assignment: CDR1 MNHNY and CDR2 SVGAGI (reference sequence). The CDR3 extends over 13 amino acids. The CDR3 spells CASRDRTSYEQYF. Written as DNA, the CDR3 is TGTGCCAGCAGGGACAGGACCTCCTACGAGCAGTACTTC.

The chain uses TRBV13 and TRBJ2-1, with D perhaps matching TRBD2 (6 bases). Germline V gene lookup returns CDR1 PRHDT and CDR2 FYEKMQ (reference sequence). V was pared by 11 bases and J by 8 bases, with 22 bases between. The CDR3 length is 14 residues. The CDR3 here is CASREGRRRHEQFF. CDR3 in DNA: TGTGCCTCTCGAGAGGGGAGGAGACGCCATGAGCAGTTCTTC.

The V and J genes are TRBV19 and TRBJ2-6, with a weak D call TRBD1 (5 bases). Germline lookup yields CDR1 LNHDA and CDR2 SQIVND (reference sequence). Trimming removed 4 bases at V and 4 bases at J, with 11 bases between. There are 15 residues in the CDR3. The CDR3 reads CASSKDRGGANVLTF. The CDR3, as DNA: TGTGCCAGTAGTAAAGACAGAGGAGGGGCCAACGTCCTGACTTTC.

The V gene is TRBV28, the J gene TRBJ2-7; tentatively, D is TRBD1 (5 bases). Trimming pared 5 bases from V and 7 bases from J, leaving 12 bases between. The CDR3 runs to 12 residues. The germline V gene encodes CDR1 MDHEN and CDR2 SYDVKM. CDR3 protein: CASSADSLEQYF. DNA of the CDR3: TGTGCCAGCAGTGCTGACAGTCTAGAGCAGTACTTC.

The chain joins TRBV25-1 to TRBJ1-1; D is possibly TRBD1 (5 bases). Trimming took 1 base from V and 0 from J, leaving 18 bases between them. Germline CDR1 reads MGHDK; CDR2 reads SYGVNS. The CDR3 spans 18 residues. The CDR3 here is CASSESLAAGYLNTEAFF. The CDR3, as DNA: TGTGCCAGCAGTGAATCATTGGCGGCAGGGTACCTGAACACTGAAGCTTTCTTT.

This chain links TRBV7-9 with TRBJ1-2; 7 bases line up with TRBD1. Germline CDR1 SEHNR, CDR2 FQNEAQ (reference sequence). V was pared by 5 bases and J by 3 bases, with 3 bases of the junction left unmatched. CDR3 length: 13 amino acids. The CDR3, as DNA: TGTGCCAGCAGCCAAACAGGGGACTATGGCTACACCTTC. Amino acids: CASSQTGDYGYTF. Based on the CDR3 plus reference TRBV7-9 and TRBJ1-2, the full variable domain is DTGVSQNPRHKITKRGQNVTFRCDPISEHNRLYWYRQTLGQGPEFLTYFQNEAQLEKSRLLSDRFSAERPKGSFSTLEIQRTEQGDSAMYLCASSQTGDYGYTFGSGTRLTVV.

The rearrangement joins TRBV7-9 to TRBJ2-7, with D tentatively TRBD1 (6 bases). Looked up from germline, CDR1 is SEHNR and CDR2 is FQNEAQ (reference sequence). V lost 4 bases to trimming and J lost 4 bases, with 14 bases between them. The length of the CDR3 is 14 residues. This CDR3 is CASSSRDKVYEQYF. For the CDR3, the DNA is TGTGCCAGCAGCTCTAGGGACAAAGTTTACGAGCAGTACTTC.

Worth noting for this clone: At one boundary the junction diverges from the germline segment, which might be a read error. In the same sample, other DNA sequences code for this CDR3. This chain joins TRBV5-4 and TRBJ1-4; 8 nucleotides align to TRBD1. Germline CDR1 SGHNT, CDR2 YYREEE (reference sequence). This CDR3 region has 13 residues. CDR3 coding DNA: TGTGCCAGCAGCTTGGGGGGACAGGAAAAACTGTTCTTT. Residues: CASSLGGQEKLFF.

This chain connects TRBV5-6 to TRBJ2-3, with TRBD2 identical over 14 bases. This CDR3 contains 16 residues. Germline assignment: CDR1 SGHDT and CDR2 YYEEEE. V was pared by 4 bases and J by 6 bases, with 7 bases of the junction left unmatched. Written as DNA, the CDR3 is TGTGCCAGCAGCGCCTGGACTAGCGGGGGGTGGGATACGCAGTATTTT. Residues: CASSAWTSGGWDTQYF. Full variable domain (rest looked up from reference TRBV5-6 and TRBJ2-3): DAGVTQSPTHLIKTRGQQVTLRCSPKSGHDTVSWYQQALGQGPQFIFQYYEEEERQRGNFPDRFSGHQFPNYSSELNVNALLLGDSALYLCASSAWTSGGWDTQYFGPGTRLTVL.

The rearrangement uses TRBV30 and TRBJ2-7; possibly TRBD2 for D (6 bases). The CDR3 length is 12 residues. In germline, CDR1 is GTSNPN, CDR2 SVGIG (reference sequence). V dropped 5 bases and J dropped 0 bases, with 8 bases sitting between them. The CDR3 DNA sequence: TGTGCCTGGGGCGGGACCTCCTACGAGCAGTACTTC. Translated: CAWGGTSYEQYF.

V and J are TRBV7-3 and TRBJ2-1, with 9 nucleotides matching TRBD2. V lost 5 bases, J lost 0 bases, and 8 bases stayed unmatched. The CDR3 sequence is 17 residues long. The germline CDR1 and CDR2 sequences are SGHTA and FQGTGA. This chain's CDR3 is CASSPGVAGDSYNEQFF. The CDR3 region has the DNA TGTGCCAGCAGCCCGGGTGTAGCGGGAGACTCCTACAATGAGCAGTTCTTC. The whole variable domain, filled in from reference TRBV7-3 and TRBJ2-1, reads GAGVSQTPSNKVTEKGKYVELRCDPISGHTALYWYRQSLGQGPEFLIYFQGTGAADDSGLPNDRFFAVRPEGSVSTLKIQRTERGDSAVYLCASSPGVAGDSYNEQFFGPGTRLTVL.

J is TRBJ1-5 and V is TRBV4-2; 7 bases are shared with TRBD1. The CDR3 spans 16 residues. Germline trimming cut 8 bases from V and 1 base from J; bases unmatched to any gene: 11. Germline values: CDR1 LGHNA, CDR2 YNFKEQ. The CDR3 sequence is CASGGQGGGSNQPQHF. CDR3 in DNA: TGTGCCAGCGGAGGACAAGGAGGGGGCAGCAATCAGCCCCAGCATTTT.